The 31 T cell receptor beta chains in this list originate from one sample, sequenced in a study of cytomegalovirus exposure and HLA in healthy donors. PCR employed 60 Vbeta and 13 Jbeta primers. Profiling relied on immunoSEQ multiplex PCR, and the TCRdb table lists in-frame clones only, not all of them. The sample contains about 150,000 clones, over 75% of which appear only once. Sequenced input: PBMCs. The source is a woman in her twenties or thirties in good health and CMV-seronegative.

The CDR3 here is CASSPTGSSTDTQYF. The CDR3 DNA is TGTGCCAGCAGCCCGACCGGGAGCAGCACAGATACGCAGTATTTT. V gene TRBV7-9 combines with J gene TRBJ2-3, with D possibly TRBD2 on 6 matching bases. The CDR3 totals 15 residues. The germline V gene has CDR1 SEHNR and CDR2 FQNEAQ (reference sequence). V lost 5 bases to trimming and J lost 0 bases, with 12 bases between them. The full variable domain, in which reference TRBV7-9 and TRBJ2-3 provide the parts outside the CDR3, is DTGVSQNPRHKITKRGQNVTFRCDPISEHNRLYWYRQTLGQGPEFLTYFQNEAQLEKSRLLSDRFSAERPKGSFSTLEIQRTEQGDSAMYLCASSPTGSSTDTQYFGPGTRLTVL.

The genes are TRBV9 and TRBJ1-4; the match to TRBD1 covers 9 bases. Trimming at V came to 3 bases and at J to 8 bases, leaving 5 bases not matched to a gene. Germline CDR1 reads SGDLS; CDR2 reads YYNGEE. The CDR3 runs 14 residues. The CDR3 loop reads CASSATGGWEKLFF. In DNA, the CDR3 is TGTGCCAGCAGCGCCACAGGGGGCTGGGAAAAACTGTTTTTT.

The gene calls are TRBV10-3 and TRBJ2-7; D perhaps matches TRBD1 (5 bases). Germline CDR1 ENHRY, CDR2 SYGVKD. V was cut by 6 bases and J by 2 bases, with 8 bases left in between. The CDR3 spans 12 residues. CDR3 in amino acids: CAISREAYEQYF. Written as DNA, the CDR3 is TGTGCCATCAGCAGGGAAGCCTACGAGCAGTACTTC.

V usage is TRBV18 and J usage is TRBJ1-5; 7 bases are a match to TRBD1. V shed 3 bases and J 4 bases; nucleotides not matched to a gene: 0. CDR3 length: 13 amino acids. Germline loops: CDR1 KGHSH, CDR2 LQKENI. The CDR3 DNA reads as TGTGCCAGCTCACCGGACAGGAATCAGCCCCAGCATTTT. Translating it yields CASSPDRNQPQHF.

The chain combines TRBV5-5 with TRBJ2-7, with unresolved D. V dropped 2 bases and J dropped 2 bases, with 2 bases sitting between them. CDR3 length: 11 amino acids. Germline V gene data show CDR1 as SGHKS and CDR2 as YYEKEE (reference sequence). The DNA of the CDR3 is TGTGCCAGCAGCTTCACCTACGAGCAGTACTTC. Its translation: CASSFTYEQYF.

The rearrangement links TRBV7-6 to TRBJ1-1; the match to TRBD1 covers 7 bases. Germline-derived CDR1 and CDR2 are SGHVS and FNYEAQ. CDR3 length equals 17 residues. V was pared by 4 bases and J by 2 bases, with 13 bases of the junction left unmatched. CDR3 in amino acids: CASSSPPETGANTEAFF. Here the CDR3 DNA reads TGTGCCAGCAGCTCCCCCCCAGAAACAGGGGCAAACACTGAAGCTTTCTTT.

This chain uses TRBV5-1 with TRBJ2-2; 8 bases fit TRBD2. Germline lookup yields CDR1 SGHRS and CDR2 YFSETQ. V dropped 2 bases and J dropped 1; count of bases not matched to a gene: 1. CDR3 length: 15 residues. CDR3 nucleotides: TGCGCCAGCAGCTTTCTAGCGGGGAACACCGGGGAGCTGTTTTTT. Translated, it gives CASSFLAGNTGELFF.

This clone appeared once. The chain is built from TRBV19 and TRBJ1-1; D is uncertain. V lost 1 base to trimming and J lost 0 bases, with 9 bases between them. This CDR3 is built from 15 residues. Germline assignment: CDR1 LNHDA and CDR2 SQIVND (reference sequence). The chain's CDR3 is CASSIGPQLNTEAFF. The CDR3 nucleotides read TGTGCCAGTAGTATAGGTCCCCAGTTGAACACTGAAGCTTTCTTT.

The CDR3 region is CASSPGQGNTGELFF. The CDR3 coding sequence is TGTGCCAGCTCACCTGGACAGGGGAACACCGGGGAGCTGTTTTTT. The chain is built from TRBV18 and TRBJ2-2; 8 bases agree with TRBD1. Trimming took 3 bases from V and 1 from J; bases not matched to a gene: 1. Germline assignment: CDR1 KGHSH and CDR2 LQKENI. This CDR3 has 15 amino acids.

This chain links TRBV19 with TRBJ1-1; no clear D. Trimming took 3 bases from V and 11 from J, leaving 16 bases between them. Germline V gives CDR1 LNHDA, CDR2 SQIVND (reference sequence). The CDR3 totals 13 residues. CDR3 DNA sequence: TGTGCCAGTAGTATTGCGCGGGGTGATGCGGCTTTCTTT. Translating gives CASSIARGDAAFF.

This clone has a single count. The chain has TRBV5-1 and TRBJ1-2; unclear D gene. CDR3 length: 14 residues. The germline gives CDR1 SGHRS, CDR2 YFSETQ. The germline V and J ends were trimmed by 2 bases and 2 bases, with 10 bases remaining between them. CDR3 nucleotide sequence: TGCGCCAGCAGCTTCTTCGGCGGGAACTATGGCTACACCTTC. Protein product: CASSFFGGNYGYTF. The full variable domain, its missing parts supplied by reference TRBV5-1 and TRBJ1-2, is KAGVTQTPRYLIKTRGQQVTLSCSPISGHRSVSWYQQTPGQGLQFLFEYFSETQRNKGNFPGRFSGRQFSNSRSEMNVSTLELGDSALYLCASSFFGGNYGYTFGSGTRLTVV.

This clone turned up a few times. In DNA, the CDR3 is TGTGCCAGCAGCGGACAGGGGCTTAGCAATCAGCCCCAGCATTTT. Its protein is CASSGQGLSNQPQHF. V is TRBV6-1 and J is TRBJ1-5; TRBD1 aligns across 9 bases. The CDR3 has 15 amino acids. V was pared by 6 bases and J by 0 bases, with 3 bases of the junction left unmatched. Germline CDR1 is MNHNS and CDR2 is SASEGT.

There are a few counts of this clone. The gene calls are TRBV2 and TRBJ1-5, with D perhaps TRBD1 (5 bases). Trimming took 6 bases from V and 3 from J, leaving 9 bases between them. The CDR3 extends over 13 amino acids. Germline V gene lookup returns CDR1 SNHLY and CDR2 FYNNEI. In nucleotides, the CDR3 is TGTGCCAGCAGCGACAGATTCAATCAGCCCCAGCATTTT. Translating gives CASSDRFNQPQHF.

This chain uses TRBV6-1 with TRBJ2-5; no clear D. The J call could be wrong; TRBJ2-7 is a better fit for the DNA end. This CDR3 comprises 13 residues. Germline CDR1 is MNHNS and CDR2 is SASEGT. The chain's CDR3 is CASSQRLYYEQYF. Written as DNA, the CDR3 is TGTGCCAGCAGTCAAAGGTTATACTACGAGCAGTACTTC.

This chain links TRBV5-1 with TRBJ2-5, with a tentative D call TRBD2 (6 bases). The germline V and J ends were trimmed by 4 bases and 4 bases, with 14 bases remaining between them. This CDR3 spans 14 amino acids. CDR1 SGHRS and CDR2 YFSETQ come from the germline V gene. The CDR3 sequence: CASSMGQGGETQYF. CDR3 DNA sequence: TGCGCCAGCAGCATGGGGCAGGGAGGAGAGACCCAGTACTTC.

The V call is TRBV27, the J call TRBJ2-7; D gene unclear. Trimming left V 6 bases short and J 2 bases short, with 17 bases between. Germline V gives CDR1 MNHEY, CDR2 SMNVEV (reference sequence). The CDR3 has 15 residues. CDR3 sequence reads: CASSFLRSRAYEQYF. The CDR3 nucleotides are TGTGCCAGCAGCTTCCTCCGTAGTCGGGCCTACGAGCAGTACTTC.

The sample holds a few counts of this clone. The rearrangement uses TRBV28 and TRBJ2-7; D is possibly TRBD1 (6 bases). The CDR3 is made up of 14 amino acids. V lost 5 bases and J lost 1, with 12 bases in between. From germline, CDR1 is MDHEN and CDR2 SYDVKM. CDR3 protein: CASSTSGQSYEQYF. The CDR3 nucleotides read TGTGCCAGCAGTACCTCCGGACAGTCCTACGAGCAGTACTTC.

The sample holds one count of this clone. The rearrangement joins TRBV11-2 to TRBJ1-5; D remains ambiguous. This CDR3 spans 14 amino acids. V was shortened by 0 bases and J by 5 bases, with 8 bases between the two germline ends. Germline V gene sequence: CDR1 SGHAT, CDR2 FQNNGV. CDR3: CASSLERGYQPQHF. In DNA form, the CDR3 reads TGTGCCAGCAGCTTAGAACGCGGATATCAGCCCCAGCATTTT.

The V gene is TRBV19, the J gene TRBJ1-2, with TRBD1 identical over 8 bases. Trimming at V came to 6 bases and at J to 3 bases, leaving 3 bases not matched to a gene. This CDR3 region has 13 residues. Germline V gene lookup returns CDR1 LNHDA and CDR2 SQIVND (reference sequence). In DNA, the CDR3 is TGTGCCAGTAGATTGACAGGGGACTATGGCTACACCTTC. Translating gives CASRLTGDYGYTF. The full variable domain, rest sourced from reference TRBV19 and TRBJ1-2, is DGGITQSPKYLFRKEGQNVTLSCEQNLNHDAMYWYRQDPGQGLRLIYYSQIVNDFQKGDIAEGYSVSREKKESFPLTVTSAQKNPTAFYLCASRLTGDYGYTFGSGTRLTVV.

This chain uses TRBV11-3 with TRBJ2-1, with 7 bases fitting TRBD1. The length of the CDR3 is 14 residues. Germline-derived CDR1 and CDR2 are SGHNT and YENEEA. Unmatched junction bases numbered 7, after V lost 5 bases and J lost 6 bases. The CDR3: CASSPRQGGNEQFF. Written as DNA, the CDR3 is TGTGCCAGCAGCCCACGACAGGGTGGCAATGAGCAGTTCTTC.

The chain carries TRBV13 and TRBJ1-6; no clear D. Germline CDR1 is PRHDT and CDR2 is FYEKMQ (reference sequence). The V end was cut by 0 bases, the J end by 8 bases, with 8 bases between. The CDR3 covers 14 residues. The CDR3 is CASSLGYGDSPLHF. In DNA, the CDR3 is TGTGCCAGCAGCTTAGGGTACGGGGATTCACCCCTCCACTTT.

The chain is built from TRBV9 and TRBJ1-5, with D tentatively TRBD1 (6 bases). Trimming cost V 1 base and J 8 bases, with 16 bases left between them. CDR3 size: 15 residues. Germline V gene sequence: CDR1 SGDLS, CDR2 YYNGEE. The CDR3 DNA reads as TGTGCCAGCAGCGTATGGGACAACCCCCGGGAGCCCCAGCATTTT. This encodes CASSVWDNPREPQHF.

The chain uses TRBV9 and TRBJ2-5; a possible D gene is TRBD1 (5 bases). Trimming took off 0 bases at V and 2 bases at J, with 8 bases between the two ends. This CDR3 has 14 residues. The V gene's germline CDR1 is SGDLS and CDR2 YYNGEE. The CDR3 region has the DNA TGTGCCAGCAGCGTAGGACAGCAACAAGAGACCCAGTACTTC. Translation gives CASSVGQQQETQYF.

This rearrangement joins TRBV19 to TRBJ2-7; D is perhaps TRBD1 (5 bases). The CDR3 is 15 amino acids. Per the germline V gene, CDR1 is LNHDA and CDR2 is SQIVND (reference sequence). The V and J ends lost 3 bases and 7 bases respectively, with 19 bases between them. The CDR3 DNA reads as TGTGCCAGTAGTATCCCAGGGAAGGCCCGACCGGAGCAGTACTTC. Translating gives CASSIPGKARPEQYF.

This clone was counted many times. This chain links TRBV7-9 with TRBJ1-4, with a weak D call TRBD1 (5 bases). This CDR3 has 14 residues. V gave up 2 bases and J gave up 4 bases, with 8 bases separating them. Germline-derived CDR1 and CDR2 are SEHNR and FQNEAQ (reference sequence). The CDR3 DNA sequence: TGTGCCAGCAGCTTAAGGGGTAGTAATGAAAAACTGTTTTTT. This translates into CASSLRGSNEKLFF.

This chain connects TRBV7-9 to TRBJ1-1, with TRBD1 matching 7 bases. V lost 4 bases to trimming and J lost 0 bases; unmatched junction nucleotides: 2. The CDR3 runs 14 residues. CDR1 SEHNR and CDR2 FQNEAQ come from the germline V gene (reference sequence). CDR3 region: CASSSGTVNTEAFF. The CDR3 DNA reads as TGTGCCAGCAGCTCGGGGACAGTGAACACTGAAGCTTTCTTT.

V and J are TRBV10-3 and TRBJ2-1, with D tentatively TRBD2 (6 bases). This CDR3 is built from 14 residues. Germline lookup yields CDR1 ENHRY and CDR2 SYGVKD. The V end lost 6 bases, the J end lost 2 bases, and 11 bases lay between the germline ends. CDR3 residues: CAIRNGTPYNEQFF. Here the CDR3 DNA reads TGTGCCATCAGAAACGGGACTCCCTACAATGAGCAGTTCTTC.

CDR3 bases: TGTGCCAGCAGCTTGGACAGGGGGCGAGGGCACGAGCAGTACTTC. It encodes CASSLDRGRGHEQYF. The chain has TRBV5-4 and TRBJ2-5, with TRBD1 matching over 9 bases. The last part of the DNA fits TRBJ2-7 better; the J call may be wrong. Germline V CDR1 and CDR2: SGHNT, YYREEE (reference sequence). CDR3 length: 15 residues.

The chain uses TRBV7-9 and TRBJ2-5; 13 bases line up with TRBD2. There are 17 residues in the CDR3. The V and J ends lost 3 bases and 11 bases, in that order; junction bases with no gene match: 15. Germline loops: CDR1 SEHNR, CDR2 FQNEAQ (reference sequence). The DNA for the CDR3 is TGTGCCAGCAGCTTTATCGCGATCGGACTAGCGGGAGAGGTGCAGTACTTC. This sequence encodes CASSFIAIGLAGEVQYF.

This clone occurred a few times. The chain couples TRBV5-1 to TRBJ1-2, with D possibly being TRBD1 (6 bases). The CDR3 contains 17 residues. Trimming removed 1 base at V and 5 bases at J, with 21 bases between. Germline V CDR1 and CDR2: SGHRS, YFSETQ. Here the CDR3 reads CASSLFPDSLLGYGYTF. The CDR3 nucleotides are TGCGCCAGCAGCTTGTTCCCGGACAGCTTGTTAGGGTATGGCTACACCTTC. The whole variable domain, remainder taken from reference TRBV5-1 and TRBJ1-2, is KAGVTQTPRYLIKTRGQQVTLSCSPISGHRSVSWYQQTPGQGLQFLFEYFSETQRNKGNFPGRFSGRQFSNSRSEMNVSTLELGDSALYLCASSLFPDSLLGYGYTFGSGTRLTVV.

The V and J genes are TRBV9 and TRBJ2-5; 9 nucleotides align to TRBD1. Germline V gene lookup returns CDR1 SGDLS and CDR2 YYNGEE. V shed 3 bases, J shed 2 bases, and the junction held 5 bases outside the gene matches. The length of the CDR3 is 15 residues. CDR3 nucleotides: TGTGCCAGCAGCGCCCGAGACAGGGGGCAAGAGACCCAGTACTTC. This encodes CASSARDRGQETQYF.